This is a list of T cell receptor beta chains from one sample in a study of shared clonotypes between healthy human individuals. The table came from immunoSEQ multiplex PCR; TCRdb's copy has only in-frame clones and leaves some out. The table records 2 million to 2.5 million clones, just over 90% of them present only once. The material sequenced was naive CD8+ T cells from PBMCs. Source of these receptors: a young man in good health. Some clones in this sample may be carry-over from other donors' samples. CDR3s include the opening cysteine and the closing phenylalanine or tryptophan. The D gene is left open where the match is weak. Clone size is given for some rows only: seen once, a few or many times, or a class if the clone is expanded.

>TRBJ2-1|NA|TRBD2|TRBV4-1
TGCGCCAGCAGCCCTAGACTAGCGGAAGGGAGGGGCAATGAGCAGTTCTTC
CASSPRLAEGRGNEQFF
>TRBJ2-7|NA|NA|TRBV2
TGTGCCAGCACCGGGGGTGGCGTATACGAGCAGTACTTC
CASTGGGVYEQYF
>TRBJ2-7|NA|NA|TRBV7-9
TGTGCCAGCAGCTCGACCTTGGGGCCCGAGCAGTACTTC
CASSSTLGPEQYF
>TRBJ2-2|NA|TRBD1|TRBV27
TGTGCCAGCAGTACCCTCCAGACAGGGCCCAAAACCGGGGAGCTGTTTTTT
CASSTLQTGPKTGELFF
>TRBJ1-5|NA|TRBD1|TRBV2
TGTGCCAGCAGTGAAAAAGACAGGGGGCATCAGCCCCAGCATTTT
CASSEKDRGHQPQHF
>TRBJ2-7|NA|NA|TRBV5-5
TGTGCCAGCAGCTTGTCTGCTACCACAGGACACGAGCAGTACTTC
CASSLSATTGHEQYF
>TRBJ2-7|NA|TRBD1|TRBV7-9
TGTGCCAGCAGCTCTAAATCGGGACAGTTGGTTGGCGAGCAGTACTTC
CASSSKSGQLVGEQYF
>TRBJ2-7|NA|TRBD2|TRBV9
TGTGCCAGCAGCCCCACGAGCGGGAACCACGAGCAGTACTTC
CASSPTSGNHEQYF
>TRBJ2-3|NA|TRBD2|TRBV28
TGTGCCAGCAGTCCCTTAGGGACTAGCGGGAGGCCTCTGAGCACAGATACGCAGTATTTT
CASSPLGTSGRPLSTDTQYF
>TRBJ2-7|NA|NA|TRBV7-9
TGTGCCAGCAGCCTAGGGACTGGCTACGAGCAGTACTTC
CASSLGTGYEQYF
>TRBJ2-7|NA|TRBD1|TRBV7-9
TGTGCCAGCAGTTACACTTGGACAGGGGAAGAGCAGTACTTC
CASSYTWTGEEQYF
>TRBJ1-1|NA|TRBD1|TRBV6-6
TGTGCCAGCGTCGACAGGGAGAACACTGAAGCTTTCTTT
CASVDRENTEAFF
>TRBJ1-1|NA|NA|TRBV28
TGTGCCAGCAGCCCGGAGAGGGGCGGGTCCTTGAACACTGAAGCTTTCTTT
CASSPERGGSLNTEAFF
>TRBJ2-4|NA|NA|TRBV4-1
TGCGCCAGCAGCCAAGTTGCCGAAAACATTCAGTACTTC
CASSQVAENIQYF
>TRBJ2-7|NA|TRBD2|TRBV4-3
TGCGCCAGCAGCCAAGATGTCGCGGGAGTGTACGAGCAGTACTTC
CASSQDVAGVYEQYF
>TRBJ1-4|NA|TRBD1|TRBV28
TGTGCCAGCAGTTTCCTCTTGGGACAGAGTAATGAAAAACTGTTTTTT
CASSFLLGQSNEKLFF
>TRBJ2-1|NA|TRBD1|TRBV15
TGTGCCACCAGCCTGCGGACAGGGGGCAAGCAGTTCTTC
CATSLRTGGKQFF
>TRBJ2-5|NA|TRBD1|TRBV27
TGTGCCAGCAGTTTATCGATCGGGGACAGCAAGATGGAGACCCAGTACTTC
CASSLSIGDSKMETQYF
>TRBJ2-7|NA|TRBD2|TRBV28
TGTGCCAGCAGTTTGGGAGGGCTCGGAGAGCAGTACTTC
CASSLGGLGEQYF
>TRBJ2-7|NA|TRBD1|TRBV14
TGTGCCAGCAGCCTCCAGGGGGCTTACGAGCAGTACTTC
CASSLQGAYEQYF
>TRBJ2-7|NA|TRBD1|TRBV27
TGTGCCAGCAGTTTAAGGTCTCCTTTGACAGGGTCTTGGGAGCAGTACTTC
CASSLRSPLTGSWEQYF
>TRBJ1-1|once|NA|TRBV11-2
TGTGCCAGCAGCTTCAATTTCGCTGAAGCTTTCTTT
CASSFNFAEAFF
>TRBJ2-1|once|TRBD2|TRBV29-1
TGCAGCGTTGACGGGACTAGCGGAGTAAGGGGCTACAATGAGCAGTTCTTC
CSVDGTSGVRGYNEQFF
>TRBJ2-7|NA|NA|TRBV18
TGTGCCAGCTCACCGTGGGGGGCGAACTCCTACGAGCAGTACTTC
CASSPWGANSYEQYF
>TRBJ2-7|NA|NA|TRBV28
TGTGCCACCCGAACCGGGACAAGCTACGAGCAGTACTTC
CATRTGTSYEQYF
>TRBJ2-2|NA|NA|TRBV6-4
TGTGCCAGCAGTGACCTGGGTGGCACCGGGGAGCTGTTTTTT
CASSDLGGTGELFF
>TRBJ2-7|NA|TRBD2|TRBV5-1
TGCGCCAGCAGCTTGGGGGGACTAGCGGGAGGGCCCACCTACGAGCAGTACTTC
CASSLGGLAGGPTYEQYF
>TRBJ2-1|NA|TRBD2|TRBV5-1
TGCGCCAGCAGCTTGTGGGGCGGGAGGGCCTCCGATGAGCAGTTCTTC
CASSLWGGRASDEQFF
>TRBJ1-2|NA|NA|TRBV11-2
TGTGCCAGCAGCCATCGGGACCGCCGGAACTATAGCTACACCTTC
CASSHRDRRNYSYTF
>TRBJ1-1|once|NA|TRBV11-2
TGTGCCAGCACCTCGGGGGGGCCGGATTGGGCTTTCTTT
CASTSGGPDWAFF
>TRBJ2-1|NA|TRBD2|TRBV5-1
TGCGCCAGCAGCTTGGCCGAGCGGGGTCTGGAGCAGTTCTTC
CASSLAERGLEQFF
>TRBJ1-4|NA|TRBD1|TRBV13
TGTGCCAGCAGCACACAGGGAGGGGGCTTAAATGAAAAACTGTTTTTT
CASSTQGGGLNEKLFF
>TRBJ2-1|NA|TRBD1|TRBV28
TGTGCCAGCAGTCTGGACAGGGCCAATGAGCAGTTCTTC
CASSLDRANEQFF
>TRBJ2-1|NA|NA|TRBV7-9
TGTGCCAGCAGCTCAACACTTGAGGGTGAGCAGTTCTTC
CASSSTLEGEQFF
>TRBJ1-3|NA|NA|TRBV27
TGTGCCAGCAGTTTATTAGGTGGATCTGGAAACACCATATATTTT
CASSLLGGSGNTIYF
>TRBJ2-7|NA|TRBD2|TRBV11-2
TGTGCCAGCAGCCGCAGCGGGAGGAGGGCCGAGCAGTACTTC
CASSRSGRRAEQYF
>TRBJ1-2|NA|NA|TRBV7-2
TGTGCCAGCAGCTACTTGGGCGACTATGGCTACACCTTC
CASSYLGDYGYTF
>TRBJ2-7|NA|NA|TRBV27
TGTGCCAGCAGTTTAAACCCGCCAGGATTAGTAACCTCCTACGAGCAGTACTTC
CASSLNPPGLVTSYEQYF
>TRBJ2-5|NA|NA|TRBV4-1
TGCGCCAGCAGCCAAGATGGTGGGGGGAGAGGAGAGACCCAGTACTTC
CASSQDGGGRGETQYF
>TRBJ2-1|NA|TRBD2|TRBV7-8
TGTGCCAGCAGCCCCGGGACTAGCGGGACGGTCTCCTACAATGAGCAGTTCTTC
CASSPGTSGTVSYNEQFF
>TRBJ2-2|few|NA|TRBV28
TGTGCCAGCAGTTTCTCGAACACCGGGGAGCTGTTTTTT
CASSFSNTGELFF
>TRBJ1-5|NA|NA|TRBV28
TGTGCCAGCAGTTCCCCCCATGAGGCGATTAGCAATCAGCCCCAGCATTTT
CASSSPHEAISNQPQHF
>TRBJ2-2|NA|NA|TRBV6-5
TGTGGAACCCGCCAAGGGAACACCGGGGAGCTGTTTTTT
CGTRQGNTGELFF
>TRBJ1-1|NA|TRBD1|TRBV4-3
TGCGCCAGCAGCCAAGATCGGACAGGGAGGACTGAAGCTTTCTTT
CASSQDRTGRTEAFF
>TRBJ2-1|NA|NA|TRBV19
TGTGCCAGTAGTATAGGGCGTTGGAATGAGCAGTTCTTC
CASSIGRWNEQFF
>TRBJ1-5|NA|NA|TRBV15
TGTGCCACCAGCAGAACCCCCCCTGGGGCGAGGGGGGTTAGCAATCAGCCCCAGCATTTT
CATSRTPPGARGVSNQPQHF
>TRBJ1-1|few|NA|TRBV27
TGTGCCAGCAGTCTGGCGGGGGTGAACACTGAAGCTTTCTTT
CASSLAGVNTEAFF
>TRBJ2-1|NA|NA|TRBV27
TGTGCCAGCAGTCCCCGCGGGGCGTCATTTTGGCAGTTCTTC
CASSPRGASFWQFF
>TRBJ2-1|NA|NA|TRBV18
TGTGCCAGCCTACTTAGCGATACTTACAATGAGCAGTTCTTC
CASLLSDTYNEQFF
>TRBJ1-5|NA|NA|TRBV28
TGTGCCAGCAGTCCCGCTCGGTTTTCCCATGGAGCAAATCAGCCCCAGCATTTT
CASSPARFSHGANQPQHF
>TRBJ1-5|NA|TRBD1|TRBV28
TGTGCCAGCAAAACAGGGGGCGGTCAGCCCCAGCATTTT
CASKTGGGQPQHF
>TRBJ1-5|NA|NA|TRBV6-4
TGTGCCAGCAGTGACCTCCCTGGTCAGCCCCAGCATTTT
CASSDLPGQPQHF
>TRBJ2-7|NA|TRBD2|TRBV9
TGTGCCAGCAGCCCGCGGGCGGGAGAGAACGAGCAGTACTTC
CASSPRAGENEQYF
>TRBJ2-7|NA|TRBD2|TRBV13
TGTGCCAGCAGCCCCGGGAGCGGGAAGTACGAGCAGTACTTC
CASSPGSGKYEQYF